The clone carrying this T cell receptor (beta chain) appeared once. Profiling relied on immunoSEQ multiplex PCR, and the TCRdb table lists in-frame clones only, not all of them. Of some 410,000 clones in the sample, over 75% were seen once. The data were taken from a study of blood T cell repertoires in COVID-19. The wider study: Sources were T cells, B-cell-depleted T cells, or PBMCs; the material itself was cDNA or gDNA.

The CDR3 is 12 amino acids. Sample: PBMCs or T cells enriched from blood (not recorded which). The sequence was obtained from a woman aged 25 to 45 with acute COVID-19. The chain couples TRBV21-1 to TRBJ2-1; no DNA check was done on the table's D call, TRBD1. TRBV21-1 is deemed a pseudogene. In DNA form, the CDR3 reads TGTGCCAGCAGGATTGAAGTCAGTGAGCAGTTCTTC. Its protein product is CASRIEVSEQFF.